These 8 T cell receptor beta chains were sequenced from one sample in a study of shared clonotypes between healthy human individuals (TCRdb year 2020). CD8 naive samples were CD45RO-negative cells positively selected for CCR7, giving a CD45RA+CCR7+ population that excluded TemRA cells. Library preparation employed the immunoSEQ multiplex PCR assay. TCRdb mirrors the immuneACCESS table, restricted to in-frame sequences. Some clones are absent from its copies; in checked studies, under half trace to an unresolved V gene, and the reason for the others is unknown. The sample yields about 1,800,000 clones; just under 95% were counted once. The top ten clonotypes cover roughly 1.2% of the sample. Sequencing used naive CD8+ T cells sorted from blood. The cell subset or site label, read with the paper, signifies: CD45RA+CCR7+. The receptor set was obtained from a man aged 18 to 29 in good health.

This sequence joins TRBV9 and TRBJ2-1, with no clear D. Trimming stripped 0 bases from V and 10 bases from J, with 8 bases between. Looked up from germline, CDR1 is SGDLS and CDR2 is YYNGEE. This CDR3 contains 12 residues. CDR3 DNA: TGTGCCAGCAGCGTAGCTGTAGGAGAGCAGTTCTTC. This codes for CASSVAVGEQFF.

This clone was found once. This chain joins TRBV5-1 and TRBJ2-1; D gene uncertain. Between the trimmed V and J ends, which lost 0 bases and 15 bases, there was a span of 10 bases. The CDR3 is 11 residues long. Germline V gene data show CDR1 as SGHRS and CDR2 as YFSETQ. CDR3 nucleotides: TGCGCCAGCAGCTTGGTTGGCGGTTTGTTCTTC. Residues: CASSLVGGLFF.

The V call is TRBV27, the J call TRBJ2-7; D possibly corresponds to TRBD2 (6 bases). Trimming took 5 bases from V and 1 from J, leaving 12 bases between them. The CDR3 is 14 amino acids. Looked up from germline, CDR1 is MNHEY and CDR2 is SMNVEV (reference sequence). As DNA, the CDR3 is TGTGCCAGCAGTACCCGGGACTGGTCCTACGAGCAGTACTTC. Encoded protein: CASSTRDWSYEQYF.

Worth noting for this clone: This specimen includes other DNA sequences encoding the same CDR3. This rearrangement joins TRBV6-5 to TRBJ2-3; D is uncertain. The CDR3 extends over 13 amino acids. Germline CDR1 reads MNHEY; CDR2 reads SVGAGI. V lost 1 base to trimming and J lost 3 bases, with 5 bases between them. In DNA form, the CDR3 reads TGTGCCAGCAGTTACTTCCCAACAGATACGCAGTATTTT. Residues: CASSYFPTDTQYF.

The chain couples TRBV15 to TRBJ2-4; D is ambiguous. Trimming left V 3 bases short and J 9 bases short, with 9 bases between. This CDR3 has 12 residues. Germline V gene sequence: CDR1 LNHNV, CDR2 YYDKDF (reference sequence). In DNA form, the CDR3 reads TGTGCCACCAGCAGGTCCTCCAGCATTCAGTACTTC. Its protein is CATSRSSSIQYF.

The V call is TRBV5-8, the J call TRBJ1-6; a possible D gene is TRBD1 (5 bases). The CDR3 extends over 15 amino acids. Looked up from germline, CDR1 is SGHTS and CDR2 is YDEGEE. Trimming removed 0 bases from V and 6 bases from J, with 10 bases in between. The DNA of the CDR3 is TGTGCCAGCAGCTTGGTGGGGCAGTTTAATTCACCCCTCCACTTT. It is translated as CASSLVGQFNSPLHF.

Turning to this clone: The sample carries other DNA sequences with the same CDR3. The chain links TRBV6-1 to TRBJ2-7; no clear D gene. The CDR3 covers 12 residues. V gave up 2 bases and J gave up 3 bases, with 5 bases separating them. Per germline, CDR1 MNHNS and CDR2 SASEGT. CDR3 bases: TGTGCCAGCAGTGAATCGGGCTACGAGCAGTACTTC. The encoded protein is CASSESGYEQYF.

In its sample, this clone was seen once. This sequence joins TRBV9 and TRBJ2-3; a possible D gene is TRBD2 (6 bases). CDR1 is SGDLS and CDR2 is YYNGEE in the germline V gene. CDR3 length: 15 residues. Trimming removed 0 bases from V and 0 bases from J, with 8 bases in between. The chain's CDR3 is CASSVEDYSTDTQYF. In nucleotides, the CDR3 is TGTGCCAGCAGCGTAGAGGACTATAGCACAGATACGCAGTATTTT.